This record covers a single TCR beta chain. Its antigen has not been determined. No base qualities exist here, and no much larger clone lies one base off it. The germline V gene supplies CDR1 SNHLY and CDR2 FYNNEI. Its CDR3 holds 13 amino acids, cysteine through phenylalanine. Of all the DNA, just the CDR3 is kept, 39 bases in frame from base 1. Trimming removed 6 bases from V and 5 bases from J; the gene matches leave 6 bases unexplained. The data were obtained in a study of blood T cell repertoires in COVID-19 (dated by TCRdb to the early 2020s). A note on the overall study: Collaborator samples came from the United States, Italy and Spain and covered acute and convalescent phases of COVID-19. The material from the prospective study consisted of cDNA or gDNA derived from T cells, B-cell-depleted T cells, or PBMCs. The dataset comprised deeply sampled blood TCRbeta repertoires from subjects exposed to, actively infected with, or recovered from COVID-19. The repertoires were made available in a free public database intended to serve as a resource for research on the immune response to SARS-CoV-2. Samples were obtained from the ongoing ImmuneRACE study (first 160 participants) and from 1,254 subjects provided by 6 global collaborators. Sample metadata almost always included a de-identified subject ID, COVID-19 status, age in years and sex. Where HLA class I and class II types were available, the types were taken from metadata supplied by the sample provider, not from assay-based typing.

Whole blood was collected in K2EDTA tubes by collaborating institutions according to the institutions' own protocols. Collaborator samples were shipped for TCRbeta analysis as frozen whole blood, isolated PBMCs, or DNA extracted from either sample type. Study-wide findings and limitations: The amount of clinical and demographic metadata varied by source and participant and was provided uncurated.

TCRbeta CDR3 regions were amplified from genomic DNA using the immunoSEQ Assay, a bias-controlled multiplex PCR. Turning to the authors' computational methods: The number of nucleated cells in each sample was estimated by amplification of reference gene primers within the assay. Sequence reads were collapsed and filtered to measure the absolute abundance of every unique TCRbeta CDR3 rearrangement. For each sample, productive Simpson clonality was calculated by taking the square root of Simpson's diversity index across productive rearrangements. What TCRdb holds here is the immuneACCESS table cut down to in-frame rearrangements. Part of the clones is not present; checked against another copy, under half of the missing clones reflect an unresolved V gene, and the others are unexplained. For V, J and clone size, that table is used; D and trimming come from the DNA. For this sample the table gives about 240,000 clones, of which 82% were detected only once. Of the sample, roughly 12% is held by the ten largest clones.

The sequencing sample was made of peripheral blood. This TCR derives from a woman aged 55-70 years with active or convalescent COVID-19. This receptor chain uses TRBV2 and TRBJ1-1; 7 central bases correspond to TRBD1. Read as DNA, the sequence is TGTGCCAGCAGCAGGACAGGAAAGACTGAAGCTTTCTTT. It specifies CASSRTGKTEAFF.